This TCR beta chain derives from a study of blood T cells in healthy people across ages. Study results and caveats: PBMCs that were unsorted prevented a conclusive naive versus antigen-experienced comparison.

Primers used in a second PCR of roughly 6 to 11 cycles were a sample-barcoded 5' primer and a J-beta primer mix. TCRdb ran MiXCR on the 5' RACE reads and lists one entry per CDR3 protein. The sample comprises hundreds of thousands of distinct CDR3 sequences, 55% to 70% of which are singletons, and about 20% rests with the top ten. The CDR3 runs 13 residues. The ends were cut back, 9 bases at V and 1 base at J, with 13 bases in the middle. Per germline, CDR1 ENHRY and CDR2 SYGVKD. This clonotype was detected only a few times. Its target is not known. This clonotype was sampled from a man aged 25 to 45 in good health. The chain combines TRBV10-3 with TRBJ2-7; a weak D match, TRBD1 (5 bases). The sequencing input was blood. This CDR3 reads CAMKDSGSYEQYF. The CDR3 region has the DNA TGTGCCATGAAGGATTCAGGGTCCTACGAGCAGTACTTC.